This T cell receptor beta chain was retrieved from a study of beta chain features in type 1 diabetes. Study-level background: The samples had 85 million to 140 million sorted cells examined in all.

The CDR3 runs to 14 residues. V lost 3 bases and J 8 bases, leaving 17 bases between the germline ends. Looked up from germline, CDR1 is SGDLS and CDR2 is YYNGEE. What was sequenced were expressed TCRB transcripts, since all of the isolated RNA had been reverse transcribed. Regulatory, naive and central memory T cell samples averaged around 3.6 million reads. Repertoires were generated with immunoSEQ multiplex PCR, while TCRdb's copy carries only in-frame clones and drops some. Of hundreds of thousands of clones in the sample, around 28% were seen once. Researchers reported sorting CD4+ naive, central memory, regulatory and stem cell-like memory cells via CD45RO/CCR7/CD25/CD127/CD95/CD27. Sorted populations were all over 95% pure.

The V and J genes are TRBV9 and TRBJ1-2; D may be TRBD1 (5 bases). The TCR was taken from a man between 18 and 29 years old in good health. The sequencing input was naive CD4+ T cells from blood. CDR3 coding DNA: TGTGCCAGCAGCGCGGCCGGGACCGCCAGGGGCTACACCTTC. This sequence encodes CASSAAGTARGYTF.